The 24 T cell receptor beta chains reported below all come from one sample, sequenced in a study of beta chain features in type 1 diabetes. Expressed TCRB transcripts were sequenced because the isolated RNA had all been reverse transcribed beforehand. Repertoires were generated with immunoSEQ multiplex PCR, while TCRdb's copy carries only in-frame clones and drops some. The repertoire includes hundreds of thousands of clones, around a sixth of them detected once, and roughly 0.098% sits in the top ten. Specimen: naive CD4+ T cells from blood. Source of these receptors: a man between 18 and 35 years old in good health.

This clone was seen more than once but under ten times. The rearrangement uses TRBV18 and TRBJ1-5, with D tentatively TRBD1 (6 bases). The CDR3 is 14 amino acids. Germline-derived CDR1 and CDR2 are KGHSH and LQKENI. The V end was cut by 6 bases, the J end by 3 bases, with 12 bases between. CDR3 in amino acids: CASSEGGINQPQHF. DNA for the CDR3: TGTGCCAGCTCCGAAGGGGGAATCAATCAGCCCCAGCATTTT.

Only a few counts were recorded for this clone. The chain has TRBV5-1 and TRBJ1-2, with no clear D. The germline V and J ends were trimmed by 0 bases and 4 bases, with 7 bases remaining between them. Germline V lookup: CDR1 SGHRS, CDR2 YFSETQ. This CDR3 spans 13 amino acids. The CDR3 sequence: CASSLGQTYGYTF. The CDR3 DNA reads TGCGCCAGCAGCTTGGGGCAGACCTATGGCTACACCTTC.

This clone was picked up a small number of times. The rearrangement uses TRBV29-1 and TRBJ2-5, with 9 bases lining up with TRBD2. The CDR3 loop spans 13 amino acids. Per the germline V gene, CDR1 is SQVTM and CDR2 is ANQGSEA. J gave up 2 bases and V 6 bases, and 4 bases lay outside the gene matches. The CDR3 region has the DNA TGCAGCGTCGCCCTAGCGGGGCAAGAGACCCAGTACTTC. Translating gives CSVALAGQETQYF.

This clone has a handful of counts. V is TRBV10-3 and J is TRBJ1-3, with D unresolved. V was cut by 7 bases and J by 0 bases, with 10 bases left in between. Germline CDR1 is ENHRY and CDR2 is SYGVKD. CDR3 length equals 14 residues. The CDR3 region has the DNA TGTGCCATCACGGCAGAAGGCTCTGGAAACACCATATATTTT. It encodes CAITAEGSGNTIYF.

The V gene is TRBV2, the J gene TRBJ2-5; TRBD2 matches 14 bases. CDR3 length: 16 residues. Germline CDR1 is SNHLY and CDR2 is FYNNEI. The V and J ends lost 5 bases and 3 bases, in that order; junction bases with no gene match: 5. This chain's CDR3 is CASSLWGLAGEETQYF. The CDR3 nucleotides read TGTGCCAGCAGTCTCTGGGGACTAGCGGGAGAAGAGACCCAGTACTTC.

This clone was observed a few times. This chain joins TRBV9 and TRBJ1-2; D is uncertain. Trimming stripped 1 base from V and 9 bases from J, with 13 bases between. The CDR3 length is 13 residues. Germline CDR1 is SGDLS and CDR2 is YYNGEE. The CDR3 protein is CASSVTQQGSYTF. The CDR3 DNA is TGTGCCAGCAGCGTAACACAACAAGGTAGCTACACCTTC. The full variable domain, its missing parts supplied by reference TRBV9 and TRBJ1-2, is DSGVTQTPKHLITATGQRVTLRCSPRSGDLSVYWYQQSLDQGLQFLIQYYNGEERAKGNILERFSAQQFPDLHSELNLSSLELGDSALYFCASSVTQQGSYTFGSGTRLTVV.

This clone was recorded a few times. V usage is TRBV5-1 and J usage is TRBJ2-2; D gene unclear. V dropped 2 bases and J dropped 4 bases, with 12 bases sitting between them. CDR3 length equals 15 residues. Germline V gives CDR1 SGHRS, CDR2 YFSETQ. The CDR3 DNA sequence: TGCGCCAGCAGCTTCTTCGGCTTCGGCACCGGGGAGCTGTTTTTT. This encodes CASSFFGFGTGELFF.

V gene TRBV9 combines with J gene TRBJ2-7; TRBD2 aligns across 11 bases. The length of the CDR3 is 15 residues. Per the germline V gene, CDR1 is SGDLS and CDR2 is YYNGEE. V lost 0 bases and J lost 5; bases outside the gene matches: 4. The DNA for the CDR3 is TGTGCCAGCAGCGTAGATAGCGGGAGGGAGAACGAGCAGTACTTC. The encoded protein is CASSVDSGRENEQYF.

The CDR3, as DNA: TGTGCCAGTCAACCGGGACTAGCGACAAGCTCCTACAATGAGCAGTTCTTC. Amino acid sequence: CASQPGLATSSYNEQFF. The J gene is TRBJ2-1, the V gene TRBV19, with 10 nucleotides matching TRBD2. With 8 bases clipped from V and 0 bases from J, the junction kept 10 bases outside the gene matches. This CDR3 is 17 amino acids long. Looked up from germline, CDR1 is LNHDA and CDR2 is SQIVND (reference sequence).

This clone was found a few times. The rearrangement joins TRBV29-1 to TRBJ2-7; TRBD1 matches at 8 bases. Per the germline V gene, CDR1 is SQVTM and CDR2 is ANQGSEA. Germline trimming cut 3 bases from V and 5 bases from J; bases unmatched to any gene: 0. The CDR3 covers 11 residues. The chain's CDR3 is CSVDRGHEQYF. CDR3 DNA: TGCAGCGTTGACAGGGGGCACGAGCAGTACTTC.

V gene TRBV5-4 combines with J gene TRBJ2-1, with 10 bases fitting TRBD2. Per the germline V gene, CDR1 is SGHNT and CDR2 is YYREEE (reference sequence). V lost 4 bases, J lost 2 bases, and 18 bases stayed unmatched. This CDR3 contains 20 residues. CDR3 residues: CASSAPLAGAYRRAYNEQFF. CDR3 sequence (DNA): TGTGCCAGCAGCGCTCCCCTAGCGGGAGCTTACCGCCGGGCCTACAATGAGCAGTTCTTC. Variable domain in full (rest from reference TRBV5-4 and TRBJ2-1): ETGVTQSPTHLIKTRGQQVTLRCSSQSGHNTVSWYQQALGQGPQFIFQYYREEENGRGNFPPRFSGLQFPNYSSELNVNALELDDSALYLCASSAPLAGAYRRAYNEQFFGPGTRLTVL.

This chain uses TRBV30 with TRBJ1-5, with D maybe TRBD1 (6 bases). Deletions cut 1 base from V and 3 bases from J, with 16 bases between. CDR1 and CDR2 (germline): GTSNPN, SVGIG (reference sequence). The CDR3 has 16 residues. The CDR3 loop is CAWSEMGGPPNQPQHF. The CDR3 region has the DNA TGTGCCTGGAGTGAGATGGGGGGGCCCCCCAATCAGCCCCAGCATTTT.

This clone was detected only a few times. The V gene is TRBV21-1, the J gene TRBJ2-5; the table's TRBD1 call for D was not verified on the DNA. TRBV21-1 has pseudogene status. The CDR3 runs to 11 residues. CDR3 nucleotide sequence: TGTGCCAGCAGGTCCAGAGAGACCCAGTACTTC. It encodes CASRSRETQYF.

There are a few counts of this clone. This sequence joins TRBV6-6 and TRBJ1-1; D call uncertain. The V end was cut by 6 bases, the J end by 6 bases, with 14 bases between. Germline V gene data show CDR1 as MNHNY and CDR2 as SVGAGI (reference sequence). This CDR3 has 13 amino acids. The CDR3 here is CASRRAGLSEAFF. CDR3 bases: TGTGCCAGCAGGCGCGCCGGGCTTTCTGAAGCTTTCTTT.

The rearrangement links TRBV13 to TRBJ1-2, with D maybe TRBD1 (6 bases). Trimming took 5 bases from V and 4 from J, leaving 17 bases between them. CDR3 size: 15 residues. Germline loops: CDR1 PRHDT, CDR2 FYEKMQ (reference sequence). For the CDR3, the DNA is TGTGCCAGCAGCCCCGACACAGGGTTTACCTATGGCTACACCTTC. It yields the protein CASSPDTGFTYGYTF.

This clone was observed a few times. This chain uses TRBV4-1 with TRBJ2-5; perhaps TRBD1 as D (5 bases). CDR3 length: 15 amino acids. Germline loops: CDR1 MGHRA, CDR2 YSYEKL. V dropped 1 base and J dropped 1 base, with 10 bases sitting between them. This CDR3 is CASSQVDRLQETQYF. For the CDR3, the DNA is TGCGCCAGCAGCCAAGTCGACAGACTCCAAGAGACCCAGTACTTC.

The table lists this clone with a count of one. The J gene is TRBJ2-1, the V gene TRBV2; 7 bases are a match to TRBD1. CDR3 size: 15 residues. V shed 9 bases, J shed 0 bases, and the junction held 8 bases outside the gene matches. Germline CDR1 is SNHLY and CDR2 is FYNNEI. CDR3 nucleotides: TGTGCCAGTATGTTACAGGGGAGCTCCTACAATGAGCAGTTCTTC. Protein product: CASMLQGSSYNEQFF.

This clone was detected only a few times. The rearrangement joins TRBV5-4 to TRBJ2-1; 11 bases line up with TRBD2. The CDR3 has 16 residues. With V trimmed by 3 bases and J by 4 bases, 6 bases remained unmatched. From germline, CDR1 is SGHNT and CDR2 YYREEE (reference sequence). Written as DNA, the CDR3 is TGTGCCAGCAGCTCGGCTAGCGGGAGGCAGTACAATGAGCAGTTCTTC. This translates into CASSSASGRQYNEQFF.

The sample holds a few counts of this clone. The chain uses TRBV5-4 and TRBJ2-7; D unresolved. The CDR3 runs to 15 residues. The V end lost 0 bases, the J end lost 2 bases, and 12 bases lay between the germline ends. Germline values: CDR1 SGHNT, CDR2 YYREEE (reference sequence). This CDR3 is CASSLAPIKTYEQYF. CDR3 bases: TGTGCCAGCAGCTTGGCCCCCATAAAAACCTACGAGCAGTACTTC.

The V and J genes are TRBV15 and TRBJ2-6; D remains ambiguous. Trimming stripped 8 bases from V and 4 bases from J, with 9 bases between. CDR1 LNHNV and CDR2 YYDKDF come from the germline V gene (reference sequence). This CDR3 has 13 residues. The CDR3 nucleotides read TGTGCCACCCGGGCCCCCGGGGCCAACGTCCTGACTTTC. Its protein product is CATRAPGANVLTF.

This clone was recorded only once. The chain has TRBV7-9 and TRBJ1-2; D might be TRBD1 (6 bases). Trimming took 4 bases from V and 5 from J, leaving 11 bases between them. This CDR3 has 13 residues. Germline V gene sequence: CDR1 SEHNR, CDR2 FQNEAQ (reference sequence). CDR3 bases: TGTGCCAGCAGCTCGAATCAGGGGTATGGCTACACCTTC. This gives the protein CASSSNQGYGYTF.

This clone has more than one count but fewer than ten. V and J are TRBV9 and TRBJ2-7, with 9 bases matching TRBD1. This CDR3 region has 17 residues. Trimming cost V 4 bases and J 5 bases; bases outside gene matches: 16. The germline V gene encodes CDR1 SGDLS and CDR2 YYNGEE. CDR3 coding DNA: TGTGCCAGCAGCCCACACCTAGGGGGACAGGGCCCCCACGAGCAGTACTTC. Residues: CASSPHLGGQGPHEQYF. The full variable domain, in which reference TRBV9 and TRBJ2-7 provide the parts outside the CDR3, is DSGVTQTPKHLITATGQRVTLRCSPRSGDLSVYWYQQSLDQGLQFLIQYYNGEERAKGNILERFSAQQFPDLHSELNLSSLELGDSALYFCASSPHLGGQGPHEQYFGPGTRLTVT.

The chain joins TRBV28 to TRBJ2-2; D is unclear. CDR3 length: 11 residues. V lost 6 bases, J lost 6 bases, and 5 bases lay in between. In germline, CDR1 is MDHEN, CDR2 SYDVKM. The CDR3 sequence: CASSNPGELFF. In DNA form, the CDR3 reads TGTGCCAGCAGCAACCCCGGGGAGCTGTTTTTT.

This clone was observed a few times. This chain links TRBV7-2 with TRBJ2-5, with 9 positions matching TRBD2. The CDR3 runs to 14 residues. The germline V gene encodes CDR1 SGHTA and CDR2 FQGNSA. With V trimmed by 5 bases and J by 5 bases, 6 bases remained unmatched. CDR3 in amino acids: CASSITSGGETQYF. The CDR3 DNA is TGTGCCAGCAGCATCACCAGCGGGGGGGAGACCCAGTACTTC.